The sequence of this T cell receptor beta chain was determined in a study of Ad26.COV2.S vaccination and SARS-CoV-2 variants. Treatment defined: roughly 18 received Ad26.COV2.S at low or high dose, single or two shots; about 5 received placebo; per-sample allocation not given. Sample collection was performed on day 63 after the first vaccine or placebo injection. A remark on this clone: Its target is not known.

Clones were sequenced by immunoSEQ multiplex PCR, and TCRdb holds only the in-frame ones, with some missing. The sample shows about 320,000 clones, more than 70% of them seen only once. The study's findings and limits: People who got the vaccine had more spike-specific TCR breadth than people who got placebo.

The clonotype comes from a person between 18 and 65 years old who received the Ad26.COV2.S COVID-19 vaccine or a placebo. The sample consisted of peripheral blood, taken in a trial of Ad26.COV2.S vaccine versus placebo.

The CDR3 nucleotides read TGTGCCAGCAGCCAAGTAGCGGGGGTCATGGATACGCAGTATTTT. Residues: CASSQVAGVMDTQYF. This rearrangement joins TRBV14 to TRBJ2-3; the match to TRBD2 covers 9 bases. Germline values: CDR1 SGHDN, CDR2 FVKESK. There are 15 residues in the CDR3. Germline trimming cut 1 base from V and 6 bases from J; bases unmatched to any gene: 5.